This TCR beta chain comes out of a study of cytomegalovirus exposure and HLA in healthy donors. Study conclusions and caveats: Overall, 164 TCR beta chains were annotated as cytomegalovirus-associated. Clusters of TCRs from the first cohort tended to co-occur in the approximately 120 validation repertoires (as a later analysis found). Rare TCR sequences predominated, though certain public TCRs were found in many donors. Cytomegalovirus status, reportedly, was diagnosed with high specificity and sensitivity by the classifier.

Profiling relied on immunoSEQ multiplex PCR, and the TCRdb table lists in-frame clones only, not all of them. This sample has under 100,000 clones, with almost 85% found just once. V lost 6 bases and J lost 9; bases outside the gene matches: 15. CDR3 length: 15 amino acids. Germline assignment: CDR1 KGHSH and CDR2 LQKENI. With respect to this clone: The antigen is not known.

The TCR originated in a woman aged 18-35 years in good health and CMV-seropositive. The chain carries TRBV18 and TRBJ1-2; 8 bases are shared with TRBD1. Material for sequencing was PBMCs. CDR3 protein: CASSARAGGVKSYTF. CDR3 in DNA: TGTGCCAGCTCGGCGAGGGCAGGGGGCGTGAAGAGCTACACCTTC. Supplemented by reference TRBV18 and TRBJ1-2, the full variable domain reads NAGVMQNPRHLVRRRGQEARLRCSPMKGHSHVYWYRQLPEEGLKFMVYLQKENIIDESGMPKERFSAEFPKEGPSILRIQQVVRGDSAAYFCASSARAGGVKSYTFGSGTRLTVV.